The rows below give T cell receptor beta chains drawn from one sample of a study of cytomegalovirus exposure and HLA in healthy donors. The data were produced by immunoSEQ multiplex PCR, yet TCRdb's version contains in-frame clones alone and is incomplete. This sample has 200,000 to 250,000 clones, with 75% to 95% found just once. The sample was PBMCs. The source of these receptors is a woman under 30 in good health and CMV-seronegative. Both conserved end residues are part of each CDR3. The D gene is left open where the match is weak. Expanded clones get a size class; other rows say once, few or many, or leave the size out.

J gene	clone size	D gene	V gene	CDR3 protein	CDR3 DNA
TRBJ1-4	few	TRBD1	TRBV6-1	CASSEGRQGKLFF	TGTGCCAGCAGTGAAGGGCGACAGGGAAAACTGTTTTTT
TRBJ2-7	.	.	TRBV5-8	CASSLDQYEQYF	TGTGCCAGCAGCTTGGACCAGTACGAGCAGTACTTC
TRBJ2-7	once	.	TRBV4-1	CASSRQSGGREKQYF	TGCGCCAGCAGCCGACAATCCGGGGGGCGCGAAAAGCAGTACTTC
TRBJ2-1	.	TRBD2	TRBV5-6	CASSLSTSGLPSYNEQFF	TGTGCCAGCAGCTTGTCGACTAGCGGCCTCCCCTCCTACAATGAGCAGTTCTTC
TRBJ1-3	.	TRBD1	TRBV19	CASSTPGTGSGNTIYF	TGTGCCAGTAGTACGCCCGGGACAGGGTCTGGAAACACCATATATTTT
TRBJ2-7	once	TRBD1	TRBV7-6	CASSLGTGVGYEQYF	TGTGCCAGCAGCCTGGGGACAGGGGTGGGCTACGAGCAGTACTTC
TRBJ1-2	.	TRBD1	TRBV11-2	CASSPLDRVGYTF	TGTGCCAGCAGCCCACTTGACAGGGTCGGCTACACCTTC
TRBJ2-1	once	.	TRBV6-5	CASSGSTGSYNEQFF	TGTGCCAGCAGTGGCTCAACGGGCTCCTACAATGAGCAGTTCTTC
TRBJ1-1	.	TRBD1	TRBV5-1	CASSSGTGPEAFF	TGCGCCAGCAGCTCCGGGACAGGGCCTGAAGCTTTCTTT
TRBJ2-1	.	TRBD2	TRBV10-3	CAIGGGSHEQFF	TGTGCCATCGGTGGCGGGAGCCATGAGCAGTTCTTC
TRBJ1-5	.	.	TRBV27	CASSNTGLGQPQHF	TGTGCCAGCAGCAACACAGGGTTGGGACAGCCCCAGCATTTT
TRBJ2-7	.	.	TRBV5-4	CASSLDQGFSLYEQYF	TGTGCCAGCAGCTTGGATCAGGGATTCTCTCTCTACGAGCAGTACTTC
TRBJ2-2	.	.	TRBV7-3	CASSPGGTYDGELFF	TGTGCCAGCAGCCCCGGCGGGACTTATGACGGGGAGCTGTTTTTT
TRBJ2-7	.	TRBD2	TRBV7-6	CASSLYTSGGRFQDEQYF	TGTGCCAGCAGCTTATACACTAGCGGGGGACGCTTTCAGGACGAGCAGTACTTC
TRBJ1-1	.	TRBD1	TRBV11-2	CASSLGRDRGSKGTEAFF	TGTGCCAGCAGCTTAGGCCGGGACAGGGGGTCGAAGGGCACTGAAGCTTTCTTT
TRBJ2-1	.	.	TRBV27	CASSPREFHNEQFF	TGTGCCAGCAGTCCCCGGGAGTTCCACAATGAGCAGTTCTTC
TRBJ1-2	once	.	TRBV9	CASSPAGTRANYGYTF	TGTGCCAGCAGCCCAGCGGGGACGCGAGCTAACTATGGCTACACCTTC
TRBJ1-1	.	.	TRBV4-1	CASSHVQLNTEAFF	TGCGCCAGCAGCCATGTACAGTTGAACACTGAAGCTTTCTTT
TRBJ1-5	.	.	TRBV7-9	CASSSGNQPQHF	TGTGCCAGCAGCTCAGGAAATCAGCCCCAGCATTTT
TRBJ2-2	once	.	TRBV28	CASRRSVKVRTGELFF	TGTGCCAGCAGACGTAGCGTTAAGGTCCGGACCGGGGAGCTGTTTTTT
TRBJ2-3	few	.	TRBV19	CASSQGRGTDTQYF	TGTGCCAGTAGTCAGGGTAGGGGCACAGATACGCAGTATTTT
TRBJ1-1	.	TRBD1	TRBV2	CASSERDRVTEAFF	TGTGCCAGCAGTGAACGGGACAGGGTCACTGAAGCTTTCTTT
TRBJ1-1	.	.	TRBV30	CAWRGGTAGTEAFF	TGTGCCTGGAGGGGAGGTACGGCTGGTACTGAAGCTTTCTTT
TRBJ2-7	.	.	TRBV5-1	CASSLADEQYF	TGCGCCAGCAGCTTAGCGGACGAGCAGTACTTC
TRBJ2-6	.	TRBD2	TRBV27	CASSSSGLAGYGANVLTF	TGTGCCAGCAGTTCCTCGGGACTAGCGGGATATGGGGCCAACGTCCTGACTTTC
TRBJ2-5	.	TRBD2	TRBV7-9	CASSLRSGRASETQYF	TGTGCCAGCAGCTTAAGATCCGGGAGGGCCTCGGAGACCCAGTACTTC
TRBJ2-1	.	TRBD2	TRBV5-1	CASSTMGLGALNEQFF	TGCGCCAGCAGCACTATGGGACTAGGCGCCCTCAATGAGCAGTTCTTC
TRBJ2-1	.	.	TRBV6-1	CASTSAGPYNEQFF	TGTGCCAGCACGTCCGCAGGGCCCTACAATGAGCAGTTCTTC